The subject of this entry is one T cell receptor beta chain. The antigen remains unidentified. These data are taken from a study of OX40 agonist ivuxolimab in advanced cancers. Study context: An agonistic human IgG2 monoclonal antibody against OX40 (CD134) was given.

Whole-study results and caveats: In general, CD8+ T cells held more expanded clones than CD4+ did, on average. Within 6 weeks, CD4+ and CD8+ blood T cells expanded clonally at 0.1 to 3.0 mg/kg.

V trimming: 2 bases; J trimming: 8 bases; junction bases outside the gene matches: 4. The CDR3 sequence is 14 residues long. Looked up from germline, CDR1 is SGDLS and CDR2 is YYNGEE. Libraries were prepared by immunoSEQ multiplex PCR; TCRdb keeps only in-frame clonotypes and omits some of them. The table lists 50,000 or so clones, roughly 81% of them singletons. V usage is TRBV9 and J usage is TRBJ1-4, with 9 bases that match TRBD1. The receptor's source is an adult with an advanced solid tumor such as melanoma, head and neck, liver or kidney cancer. Sequenced here: CD4+ or CD8+ T cells sorted from blood, sampled in a trial of the OX40 agonist ivuxolimab. The CDR3 reads CASSVTGGSEKLFF. DNA for the CDR3: TGTGCCAGCAGCGTTACAGGGGGCAGCGAAAAACTGTTTTTT.